The next 30 T cell receptor beta chains were all read from a single sample in a study of T-cell reconstitution after alpha-beta-depleted transplantation in children. A TCRbeta library incorporating unique molecular identifiers was prepared. A single record per CDR3 protein comes from TCRdb applying MiXCR to the PCR reads. The data contain about 540,000 distinct CDR3 sequences, about 16% of them seen just once; the ten biggest clones take up 3% to 3.5%. The sample here was PBMCs from the stem cell graft donor, taken from the stem cell graft. The receptor set was obtained from a human donor who donated a stem cell graft to a child with acute lymphoblastic leukemia.

This clonotype appeared a few times. This chain links TRBV5-1 with TRBJ1-2; weak D call: TRBD1 (6 bases). Between the trimmed V and J ends, which lost 5 bases and 3 bases, there was a span of 14 bases. CDR1 and CDR2 from the germline V gene are SGHRS and YFSETQ. This CDR3 region has 14 residues. CDR3 region: CASRPPGEDYGYTF. In DNA, the CDR3 is TGCGCCAGCAGGCCCCCAGGGGAGGACTATGGCTACACCTTC.

The CDR3 here is CASSSKGGELFF. The CDR3 nucleotides are TGCGCCAGCAGCTCAAAAGGCGGGGAGCTGTTTTTT. The chain uses TRBV5-1 and TRBJ2-2, with D unclear. V was cut by 3 bases and J by 7 bases, with 7 bases left in between. The germline V gene has CDR1 SGHRS and CDR2 YFSETQ. CDR3 length equals 12 residues.

This clonotype is a singleton in its sample. The chain uses TRBV5-1 and TRBJ1-2; a possible D gene is TRBD1 (6 bases). Trimming cost V 0 bases and J 6 bases, with 12 bases left between them. Per the germline V gene, CDR1 is SGHRS and CDR2 is YFSETQ. This CDR3 contains 14 residues. Here the CDR3 reads CASSLGRGGDGYTF. DNA for the CDR3: TGCGCCAGCAGCTTGGGCAGGGGAGGAGATGGCTACACCTTC.

The V and J genes are TRBV5-1 and TRBJ2-7; D is uncertain. V shed 5 bases and J shed 5 bases, with 14 bases lying between them. Germline V gene sequence: CDR1 SGHRS, CDR2 YFSETQ. This CDR3 is 13 amino acids long. The DNA for the CDR3 is TGCGCCAGCAGGCCCGCTAGGGTCCACGAGCAGTACTTC. This sequence encodes CASRPARVHEQYF.

This rearrangement joins TRBV12-3 or TRBV12-4 to TRBJ1-5, with D unclear. CDR3 length: 14 amino acids. V shed 3 bases and J shed 6 bases, with 12 bases lying between them. CDR3 in DNA: TGTGCCAGCAGTTTTCAAGGGATCGCTCAGCCCCAGCATTTT. This gives the protein CASSFQGIAQPQHF.

The J gene is TRBJ2-1, the V gene TRBV2; D ambiguous. Germline V CDR1 and CDR2: SNHLY, FYNNEI. Trimming removed 3 bases at V and 0 bases at J, with 9 bases between. The CDR3 length is 15 residues. CDR3 in amino acids: CASSDRFSSYNEQFF. CDR3 nucleotide sequence: TGTGCCAGCAGTGACAGGTTTAGCTCCTACAATGAGCAGTTCTTC.

The gene calls are TRBV4-2 and TRBJ2-5; 8 bases fit TRBD2. The trim removed 1 base at V and 4 bases at J, leaving 8 bases unmatched. Germline values: CDR1 LGHNA, CDR2 YNFKEQ. This CDR3 contains 16 residues. The CDR3 nucleotides read TGTGCCAGCAGCCAAGGAGGTAGCGGGAAAGGAGAGACCCAGTACTTC. Residues: CASSQGGSGKGETQYF.

CDR3 DNA: TGTGCCAGCATCGATCAGGGGAACTATGGCTACACCTTC. Its protein product is CASIDQGNYGYTF. V usage is TRBV6-1 and J usage is TRBJ1-2, with a weak D call TRBD1 (6 bases). Looked up from germline, CDR1 is MNHNS and CDR2 is SASEGT. The CDR3 is made up of 13 amino acids. Deletions cut 7 bases from V and 2 bases from J, with 11 bases between.

This clonotype showed up many times. The rearrangement uses TRBV2 and TRBJ2-1; TRBD2 matches 9 bases. V dropped 1 base and J dropped 5; count of bases not matched to a gene: 0. The germline V gene has CDR1 SNHLY and CDR2 FYNNEI. The CDR3 extends over 14 amino acids. The CDR3 region is CASSEGLADNEQFF. In DNA form, the CDR3 reads TGTGCCAGCAGTGAAGGACTAGCGGACAATGAGCAGTTCTTC.

This clonotype has a handful of counts. The gene calls are TRBV27 and TRBJ2-1, with 9 bases identical to TRBD2. Germline-derived CDR1 and CDR2 are MNHEY and SMNVEV (reference sequence). The J segment lost 5 bases and the V segment lost 7 bases, leaving 9 bases of the junction unmatched. The CDR3 has 15 residues. Written as DNA, the CDR3 is TGTGCCAGCACCCCCCCGGCTAGCGGGAACAATGAGCAGTTCTTC. Protein sequence: CASTPPASGNNEQFF.

This clonotype was detected a few times. The V and J genes are TRBV9 and TRBJ1-6; D is unclear. The CDR3 is 15 amino acids. Trimming stripped 0 bases from V and 7 bases from J, with 11 bases between. Germline V gene sequence: CDR1 SGDLS, CDR2 YYNGEE. The CDR3 sequence is CASSVDVLENSPLHF. CDR3 in DNA: TGTGCCAGCAGCGTAGACGTTCTCGAGAATTCACCCCTCCACTTT.

This clonotype was recorded a few times. The chain combines TRBV5-1 with TRBJ2-1; the match to TRBD2 covers 8 bases. From germline, CDR1 is SGHRS and CDR2 YFSETQ. J was trimmed by 9 bases and V by 1 base; bases with no gene match: 6. CDR3 size: 14 residues. CDR3 sequence: CASSLSGGPGEQFF. CDR3 nucleotide sequence: TGCGCCAGCAGCTTGTCGGGAGGGCCGGGTGAGCAGTTCTTC.

The CDR3 loop is CSAPVAGYSPLHF. For the CDR3, the DNA is TGCAGTGCTCCGGTGGCCGGGTATTCACCCCTCCACTTT. The chain combines TRBV20-1 with TRBJ1-6; D remains unclear. Trimming pared 5 bases from V and 8 bases from J, leaving 13 bases between. This CDR3 spans 13 amino acids. CDR1 and CDR2 (germline): DFQATT, SNEGSKA (reference sequence).

V is TRBV15 and J is TRBJ2-7; 7 nucleotides agree with TRBD1. V trimming: 1 base; J trimming: 3 bases; junction bases outside the gene matches: 12. Germline V gene sequence: CDR1 LNHNV, CDR2 YYDKDF (reference sequence). This CDR3 comprises 17 residues. The CDR3 sequence: CATSRVQYNQGVYEQYF. The CDR3 coding sequence is TGTGCCACCAGCAGAGTCCAATACAACCAGGGGGTCTACGAGCAGTACTTC.

This chain uses TRBV12-3 or TRBV12-4 with TRBJ2-6, with 8 bases identical to TRBD1. V lost 6 bases, J lost 4 bases, and 8 bases stayed unmatched. CDR3 length: 16 residues. The CDR3, as DNA: TGTGCCAGCAGCTCGCACCAGGGGGCAGGGGCCAACGTCCTGACTTTC. It is translated as CASSSHQGAGANVLTF.

V gene TRBV9 combines with J gene TRBJ1-1; D might be TRBD1 (5 bases). The CDR3 extends over 16 amino acids. Between the trimmed V and J ends, which lost 0 bases and 0 bases, there was a span of 12 bases. The germline V gene has CDR1 SGDLS and CDR2 YYNGEE. In DNA, the CDR3 is TGTGCCAGCAGCGTAGGGGGCATCCCAATGAACACTGAAGCTTTCTTT. Translation gives CASSVGGIPMNTEAFF.

J is TRBJ1-3 and V is TRBV5-1; no definite D call. Trimming took off 0 bases at V and 2 bases at J, with 12 bases between the two ends. CDR3 size: 16 residues. The germline gives CDR1 SGHRS, CDR2 YFSETQ. The CDR3 sequence: CASSLAFVGAGNTIYF. CDR3 sequence (DNA): TGCGCCAGCAGCTTGGCATTTGTTGGAGCTGGAAACACCATATATTTT.

This chain joins TRBV20-1 and TRBJ2-5; the D is unclear. Trimming left V 3 bases short and J 4 bases short, with 3 bases between. CDR1 is DFQATT, CDR2 SNEGSKA, per germline (reference sequence). This CDR3 has 10 amino acids. CDR3 loop: CSARPETQYF. The CDR3 region has the DNA TGCAGTGCTAGGCCAGAGACCCAGTACTTC.

This clonotype showed up just a few times. The gene calls are TRBV5-1 and TRBJ2-3, with no clear D. The CDR3 has 15 residues. CDR1 and CDR2 (germline): SGHRS, YFSETQ. V lost 0 bases, J lost 2 bases, and 10 bases lay in between. CDR3 protein: CASSLASVDTDTQYF. In DNA, the CDR3 is TGCGCCAGCAGCTTGGCGAGCGTCGACACAGATACGCAGTATTTT.

V usage is TRBV29-1 and J usage is TRBJ2-1; weak D call: TRBD2 (5 bases). The V and J ends lost 0 bases and 12 bases respectively, with 12 bases between them. This CDR3 region has 12 residues. Germline V gene data show CDR1 as SQVTM and CDR2 as ANQGSEA. CDR3 amino acids: CSVEDHRGGQFF. CDR3 bases: TGCAGCGTTGAAGATCATAGAGGAGGGCAGTTCTTC.

This clonotype was found many times. This chain uses TRBV4-2 with TRBJ2-3; no reliable D call. The V gene lost 2 bases and the J gene lost 2 bases, with 2 bases spanning the gap. The CDR3 totals 12 residues. Germline V gene sequence: CDR1 LGHNA, CDR2 YNFKEQ. The chain's CDR3 is CASSQNTDTQYF. Here the CDR3 DNA reads TGTGCCAGCAGCCAAAACACAGATACGCAGTATTTT.

The rearrangement links TRBV7-9 to TRBJ1-3; a weak D match, TRBD1 (6 bases). V was cut by 4 bases and J by 4 bases, with 11 bases left in between. The germline V gene has CDR1 SEHNR and CDR2 FQNEAQ (reference sequence). The CDR3 totals 14 residues. CDR3: CASSWGPLGNTIYF. CDR3 sequence (DNA): TGTGCCAGCAGCTGGGGGCCTTTGGGAAACACCATATATTTT.

This clonotype was seen only a few times. The genes are TRBV6-2 or TRBV6-3 and TRBJ2-5, with D unresolved. The CDR3 extends over 15 amino acids. CDR1 MNHEY and CDR2 SVGEGT come from the germline V gene. V lost 0 bases, J lost 2 bases, and 10 bases lay in between. Written as DNA, the CDR3 is TGTGCCAGCAGTTACTCGAGGCCGAAACAAGAGACCCAGTACTTC. It is translated as CASSYSRPKQETQYF.

This clonotype was detected only a few times. The chain is built from TRBV5-1 and TRBJ2-7; 7 bases are a match to TRBD1. The CDR3 contains 14 residues. Germline CDR1 is SGHRS and CDR2 is YFSETQ. V gave up 6 bases and J gave up 6 bases; unmatched junction bases: 12. CDR3 residues: CASKKRDSSFEQYF. CDR3 sequence (DNA): TGCGCCAGCAAAAAAAGGGACAGTAGTTTCGAGCAGTACTTC.

The chain has TRBV5-6 and TRBJ1-1; D is perhaps TRBD1 (5 bases). Germline V gene lookup returns CDR1 SGHDT and CDR2 YYEEEE. CDR3 size: 13 residues. Trimming pared 6 bases from V and 5 bases from J, leaving 14 bases between. The CDR3 here is CASNLTPGTEAFF. The CDR3 DNA reads as TGTGCCAGCAACCTCACTCCAGGGACTGAAGCTTTCTTT.

This clonotype has more than one count but fewer than ten. The CDR3 spells CSARGLLAGGDEQYF. CDR3 nucleotides: TGCAGTGCTAGAGGTCTACTAGCGGGAGGAGATGAGCAGTACTTC. J is TRBJ2-7 and V is TRBV20-1, with 12 positions matching TRBD2. There are 15 residues in the CDR3. In germline, CDR1 is DFQATT, CDR2 SNEGSKA (reference sequence). With V trimmed by 1 base and J by 7 bases, 8 bases remained unmatched.

V and J are TRBV16 and TRBJ2-1; 8 nucleotides line up with TRBD2. Unmatched junction bases numbered 6, after V lost 4 bases and J lost 10 bases. There are 13 residues in the CDR3. The germline gives CDR1 KGHSY, CDR2 FQNENV. CDR3 DNA: TGTGCCAGCAGCCGATTAGCGGGAACAGAGCAGTTCTTC. Its translation: CASSRLAGTEQFF.

This clonotype came up a few times. The chain recombines TRBV19 with TRBJ2-3; TRBD1 might be the D (5 bases). CDR1 LNHDA and CDR2 SQIVND come from the germline V gene (reference sequence). Trimming left V 3 bases short and J 5 bases short, with 9 bases between. The CDR3 is 13 amino acids. CDR3 sequence (DNA): TGTGCCAGTAGTATGATCAGGGAAGATACGCAGTATTTT. Protein product: CASSMIREDTQYF.

This clonotype was seen only a few times. The V and J genes are TRBV5-1 and TRBJ2-5; TRBD1 is a possible D gene (5 bases). CDR3 length: 14 amino acids. Looked up from germline, CDR1 is SGHRS and CDR2 is YFSETQ. The V end was cut by 4 bases, the J end by 2 bases, with 12 bases between. The CDR3 DNA follows: TGCGCCAGCAGCAACTGGGGCCTTCAAGAGACCCAGTACTTC. It specifies CASSNWGLQETQYF.

This clonotype was seen only a few times. The J gene is TRBJ2-1, the V gene TRBV20-1; 7 bases align to TRBD1. This CDR3 is 14 amino acids long. V lost 5 bases, J lost 6 bases, and 10 bases stayed unmatched. Germline V gene sequence: CDR1 DFQATT, CDR2 SNEGSKA (reference sequence). CDR3 sequence: CSASLPGQFNEQFF. The CDR3 DNA follows: TGCAGTGCTTCCCTTCCGGGACAGTTCAATGAGCAGTTCTTC.